This record looks at one T cell receptor beta chain sequence and its context. Its antigen is unknown. Within one base of it there is no much larger clone, and no base qualities were kept. The sample originates from a study of blood T cell repertoires in COVID-19 (TCRdb year 2020). Background for the entire study: Collaborator samples came from the United States, Italy and Spain and covered acute and convalescent phases of COVID-19. The material from the prospective study consisted of cDNA or gDNA derived from T cells, B-cell-depleted T cells, or PBMCs. Where available, HLA class I and class II types were obtained from metadata supplied by the sample provider rather than from assay-based typing. Samples came from the ongoing ImmuneRACE study (first 160 participants) plus 1,254 subjects from 6 global collaborators. The dataset comprised deeply sampled blood TCRbeta repertoires from subjects exposed to, actively infected with, or recovered from COVID-19. The repertoires were released in a freely available public database intended as a resource for research on the immune response to SARS-CoV-2. Sample metadata almost always included a de-identified subject ID, COVID-19 status, age in years and sex.

TCRbeta CDR3 regions were amplified from genomic DNA using the immunoSEQ Assay, a bias-controlled multiplex PCR. The paper's data handling went like this. The number of nucleated cells in each sample was estimated from the amplification of reference gene primers within the assay. To quantify the absolute abundance of each unique TCRbeta CDR3 rearrangement, sequence reads were collapsed and filtered. For each sample, productive Simpson clonality was calculated as the square root of Simpson's diversity index over productive rearrangements. What TCRdb holds here is the immuneACCESS table cut down to in-frame rearrangements. Part of the clones is not present; checked against another copy, under half of the missing clones reflect an unresolved V gene, and the others are unexplained. V and J calls and clone size follow that table, whereas D and trimming were derived from the DNA. In this sample the table shows some 170,000 clones, 60% to 80% of which occur a single time. The top ten clonotypes cover roughly 25% of the sample.

The collaborating institutions used their own protocols to collect whole blood in K2EDTA tubes. For TCRbeta analysis, collaborator samples were shipped as frozen whole blood, as isolated PBMCs, or as DNA extracted from either sample type. Broad study findings and their caveats: The amount of clinical and demographic metadata varied by source and participant and was provided uncurated.

The sample consisted of peripheral blood. The sequence derives from a woman aged 70 to 79 with acute or convalescent COVID-19.

The CDR3 region: CASSPDRAGEQYF. The nucleotide sequence is TGTGCCAGCTCACCGGACAGGGCCGGCGAGCAGTACTTC. The chain joins TRBV18 to TRBJ2-7, with 8 middle bases fitting TRBD1. The germline V gene provides CDR1 KGHSH and CDR2 LQKENI. The CDR3 spans 13 residues, from the cysteine through the phenylalanine. The sequence is cut down to CDR3 DNA, 39 bases in frame from base 1. Ends trimmed: V by 3 bases, J by 6 bases; bases unmatched to a gene: 4.